Listed here is a single T cell receptor beta chain. The sample comes from a study of blood T cell repertoires in COVID-19. In the study overall: COVID-19 samples collected from the United States, Italy and Spain covered acute and convalescent phases. PBMCs, B-cell-depleted T cells, or T cells were the source of the cDNA or gDNA that made up the material.

Original analysis: By means of reference gene primer amplification, nucleated cell counts were estimated. Here immunoSEQ multiplex PCR was the method, and the copy in TCRdb shows in-frame clones only, minus some. V and J calls and clone size are as listed in that table; D and trimming were resolved from the DNA. This sample has about 130,000 clones, with 85% to 90% found just once. The source is a man older than 75 with active or convalescent COVID-19. Material for sequencing was peripheral blood.

The CDR3 protein is CAWTGTGSNSPLHF. CDR3 DNA sequence: TGTGCCTGGACCGGGACAGGGTCGAATTCACCCCTCCACTTT. J is TRBJ1-6 and V is TRBV30; 9 positions match TRBD1. The V gene's germline CDR1 is GTSNPN and CDR2 SVGIG (reference sequence). V lost 4 bases to trimming and J lost 7 bases; unmatched junction nucleotides: 5. The CDR3 is made up of 14 amino acids. Complete variable domain (other parts from reference TRBV30 and TRBJ1-6): SQTIHQWPATLVQPVGSPLSLECTVEGTSNPNLYWYRQAAGRGLQLLFYSVGIGQISSEVPQNLSASRPQDRQFILSSKKLLLSDSGFYLCAWTGTGSNSPLHFGNGTRLTVT.